These 31 T cell receptor beta chains came from one sample sequenced in a study of T-cell reconstitution after alpha-beta-depleted transplantation in children. Unique molecular identifiers were incorporated into the prepared TCRbeta library. TCRdb re-called the PCR reads with MiXCR, one entry per CDR3 protein. The data contain about 250,000 distinct CDR3 sequences, more than 20% of them seen just once; the ten biggest clones take up 4% to 5.5%. The material sequenced was PBMCs, mostly from graft donor cells, taken 360 days after TCRalphabeta/CD19-depleted stem cell transplant. The receptors were gathered from a female patient between 2 and 15 years old who had a stem cell transplant for congenital amegakaryocytic thrombocytopenia, so the T cells may come from the graft donor.

This clonotype was observed a handful of times. The CDR3 here is CSASKLEAHSYNEQFF. The CDR3, as DNA: TGCAGTGCTAGTAAGTTGGAGGCCCACTCCTACAATGAGCAGTTCTTC. The genes are TRBV20-1 and TRBJ2-1, with D maybe TRBD2 (5 bases). The germline gives CDR1 DFQATT, CDR2 SNEGSKA (reference sequence). Trimming shortened V by 3 bases and J by 0 bases, and 15 bases separated the two germline ends. The CDR3 has 16 residues.

The V gene is TRBV10-3, the J gene TRBJ2-3, with D possibly called TRBD1 or TRBD2 (5 bases each). The CDR3 runs 12 residues. Trimming shortened V by 5 bases and J by 11 bases, and 14 bases separated the two germline ends. CDR1 and CDR2 from the germline V gene are ENHRY and SYGVKD. CDR3 loop: CAISPLGVQQYF. Here the CDR3 DNA reads TGTGCCATCAGTCCCTTGGGGGTACAGCAGTATTTT.

The sample holds many counts of this clonotype. V and J are TRBV4-1 and TRBJ2-2; D is ambiguous. The CDR3 consists of 13 residues. Trimming took off 2 bases at V and 5 bases at J, with 6 bases between the two ends. CDR1 is MGHRA and CDR2 is YSYEKL in the germline V gene. The CDR3 region has the DNA TGCGCCAGCAGCCAAACATGGACCGGGGAGCTGTTTTTT. Its protein is CASSQTWTGELFF.

This clonotype was picked up a small number of times. The J gene is TRBJ1-5, the V gene TRBV7-6, with 8 bases identical to TRBD1. The length of the CDR3 is 13 residues. Looked up from germline, CDR1 is SGHVS and CDR2 is FNYEAQ. Trimming cost V 8 bases and J 4 bases; bases outside gene matches: 4. CDR3 nucleotides: TGTGCCAGCGGACAGGGCTTGAATCAGCCCCAGCATTTT. Translating it yields CASGQGLNQPQHF. Looking up the rest from reference TRBV7-6 and TRBJ1-5 gives the full variable domain: GAGVSQSPRYKVTKRGQDVALRCDPISGHVSLYWYRQALGQGPEFLTYFNYEAQQDKSGLPNDRFSAERPEGSISTLTIQRTEQRDSAMYRCASGQGLNQPQHFGDGTRLSIL.

In this sample, this clonotype turned up many times. The chain employs TRBV12-3 or TRBV12-4 and TRBJ2-2; D is uncertain. This CDR3 region has 17 residues. Trimming stripped 5 bases from V and 0 bases from J, with 16 bases between. CDR3 sequence: CASSHLVGIANTGELFF. CDR3 sequence (DNA): TGTGCCAGCAGTCATCTCGTCGGAATAGCGAACACCGGGGAGCTGTTTTTT.

This clonotype was detected only a few times. The V gene is TRBV10-3, the J gene TRBJ1-2, with D unresolved. The CDR3 runs to 13 residues. V was cut by 6 bases and J by 4 bases, with 12 bases left in between. Germline CDR1 is ENHRY and CDR2 is SYGVKD. The CDR3 here is CAISQSRIYGYTF. Written as DNA, the CDR3 is TGTGCCATCAGCCAAAGTCGGATCTATGGCTACACCTTC.

This clonotype appeared a few times. This sequence joins TRBV9 and TRBJ2-7; D may be TRBD2 (6 bases). Germline CDR1 reads SGDLS; CDR2 reads YYNGEE. The CDR3 covers 15 residues. V was trimmed by 0 bases and J by 0 bases, leaving 10 bases between them. CDR3 sequence (DNA): TGTGCCAGCAGCGTAGATGCGGGGAGCTCCTACGAGCAGTACTTC. Protein: CASSVDAGSSYEQYF.

Ten or more counts support this clonotype. V and J are TRBV12-3 or TRBV12-4 and TRBJ2-7; D could derive from TRBD1 or TRBD2 (5 bases each). This CDR3 spans 16 amino acids. The V and J ends lost 1 base and 2 bases respectively, with 15 bases between them. The DNA of the CDR3 is TGTGCCAGCAGTTTAGGGGGCCGATTGGGGGCCTACGAGCAGTACTTC. Translating it yields CASSLGGRLGAYEQYF.

This clonotype was seen a few times. V gene TRBV6-1 combines with J gene TRBJ2-1; D is perhaps TRBD1 or TRBD2 (5 bases each). The germline V and J ends were trimmed by 6 bases and 3 bases, with 15 bases remaining between them. This CDR3 contains 15 residues. In germline, CDR1 is MNHNS, CDR2 SASEGT. The CDR3 DNA sequence: TGTGCCAGCAGCAAACAACGGGGCGACTACAATGAGCAGTTCTTC. This gives the protein CASSKQRGDYNEQFF.

The chain links TRBV12-3 or TRBV12-4 to TRBJ2-7, with TRBD1 as a possible D gene (5 bases). The CDR3 spans 14 residues. Trimming took off 6 bases at V and 4 bases at J, with 16 bases between the two ends. CDR3 nucleotide sequence: TGTGCCAGCAGATTGGGGCTGGGGCGTTACGAGCAGTACTTC. Amino acid sequence: CASRLGLGRYEQYF.

This clonotype was detected only a few times. The genes are TRBV19 and TRBJ2-2; D gene uncertain. The CDR3 is 15 amino acids. Germline CDR1 is LNHDA and CDR2 is SQIVND (reference sequence). Trimming took off 1 base at V and 5 bases at J, with 11 bases between the two ends. CDR3 region: CASSIGTVITGELFF. CDR3 bases: TGTGCCAGTAGTATAGGAACGGTTATTACCGGGGAGCTGTTTTTT.

This clonotype was seen at least ten times. The J gene is TRBJ2-3, the V gene TRBV5-1; D is ambiguous. CDR3 length: 15 residues. Trimming cost V 0 bases and J 1 base, with 9 bases left between them. The V gene's germline CDR1 is SGHRS and CDR2 YFSETQ. Written as DNA, the CDR3 is TGCGCCAGCAGCTTGGGGGCTGCTGGCACAGATACGCAGTATTTT. It is translated as CASSLGAAGTDTQYF.

This clonotype was counted between two and nine times. This chain joins TRBV4-1 and TRBJ2-7; 8 bases are a match to TRBD2. This CDR3 spans 19 amino acids. Per the germline V gene, CDR1 is MGHRA and CDR2 is YSYEKL. V dropped 0 bases and J dropped 2; count of bases not matched to a gene: 15. The DNA of the CDR3 is TGCGCCAGCAGCCAAGATAGCGGGATTCTGTCCTTGGGCACCTACGAGCAGTACTTC. It encodes CASSQDSGILSLGTYEQYF.

This chain links TRBV10-3 with TRBJ1-6, with 11 positions matching TRBD1. The J segment lost 8 bases and the V segment lost 2 bases, leaving 14 bases of the junction unmatched. Germline V CDR1 and CDR2: ENHRY, SYGVKD. The CDR3 extends over 19 amino acids. CDR3 residues: CAISETDRGRLRTDSPLHF. The CDR3, as DNA: TGTGCCATCAGTGAGACGGACAGGGGGCGCCTGAGGACGGATTCACCCCTCCACTTT.

V gene TRBV20-1 combines with J gene TRBJ2-7, with 7 bases identical to TRBD2. Per the germline V gene, CDR1 is DFQATT and CDR2 is SNEGSKA (reference sequence). The length of the CDR3 is 16 residues. The J segment lost 2 bases and the V segment lost 2 bases, leaving 12 bases of the junction unmatched. The CDR3 loop reads CSARPWGGFPAYEQYF. As DNA, the CDR3 is TGCAGTGCTAGACCCTGGGGGGGATTTCCAGCCTACGAGCAGTACTTC.

The chain recombines TRBV2 with TRBJ2-1, with TRBD2 matching 10 bases. Germline-derived CDR1 and CDR2 are SNHLY and FYNNEI. The trim removed 7 bases at V and 5 bases at J, leaving 11 bases unmatched. CDR3 length: 16 residues. The CDR3 nucleotides are TGTGCCAGCAAGGGGCTAGCGGGAGAGCTGGACAATGAGCAGTTCTTC. Protein sequence: CASKGLAGELDNEQFF.

The chain combines TRBV6-5 with TRBJ1-1; perhaps TRBD1 as D (5 bases). V was pared by 4 bases and J by 1 base, with 13 bases between. Germline assignment: CDR1 MNHEY and CDR2 SVGAGI. The CDR3 extends over 15 amino acids. The CDR3 DNA follows: TGTGCCAGCAGTTGGGACGTTGCCAAGAACACTGAAGCTTTCTTT. It is translated as CASSWDVAKNTEAFF.

The V gene is TRBV12-3 or TRBV12-4, the J gene TRBJ2-3, with 9 nucleotides matching TRBD2. After removal of 10 bases from V and 5 bases from J, the junction contained 7 bases not matched to a gene. This CDR3 has 13 residues. CDR3 sequence (DNA): TGTGCCACGTCGGGACTAGCATTAGATACGCAGTATTTT. It encodes CATSGLALDTQYF.

This clonotype was recorded a few times. V is TRBV5-1 and J is TRBJ2-7; possibly TRBD2 for D (5 bases). The CDR3 extends over 13 amino acids. The germline CDR1 and CDR2 sequences are SGHRS and YFSETQ. V was shortened by 3 bases and J by 4 bases, with 11 bases between the two germline ends. The DNA of the CDR3 is TGCGCCAGCAGCTCCGTCACGGGGTACGAGCAGTACTTC. This translates into CASSSVTGYEQYF.

This clonotype was found a few times. The genes are TRBV4-1 and TRBJ2-1, with 8 positions matching TRBD2. The CDR3 loop spans 14 amino acids. Germline CDR1 MGHRA, CDR2 YSYEKL. With 0 bases clipped from V and 9 bases from J, the junction kept 4 bases outside the gene matches. The CDR3 DNA sequence: TGCGCCAGCAGCCAAGATGCCCGGGGGGGTGAGCAGTTCTTC. The encoded protein is CASSQDARGGEQFF.

The chain employs TRBV20-1 and TRBJ2-7; 9 bases map to TRBD2. Germline V gene sequence: CDR1 DFQATT, CDR2 SNEGSKA (reference sequence). V was clipped by 0 bases and J by 2 bases; unmatched bases: 8. CDR3 size: 16 residues. Here the CDR3 DNA reads TGCAGTGCTAGAGATTACGCTAGCGGGGCCACCTACGAGCAGTACTTC. It encodes CSARDYASGATYEQYF.

This clonotype has more than one count but fewer than ten. The V and J genes are TRBV6-5 and TRBJ2-5, with 7 bases matching TRBD1. The length of the CDR3 is 15 residues. Trimming removed 8 bases from V and 2 bases from J; junction bases left unmatched: 11. Germline assignment: CDR1 MNHEY and CDR2 SVGAGI. The CDR3 DNA sequence: TGTGCCAGCCATACTGACAGGGCCATTCAAGAGACCCAGTACTTC. Its protein product is CASHTDRAIQETQYF.

In this sample, this clonotype turned up a few times. The rearrangement joins TRBV27 to TRBJ2-2; D gene ambiguous. This CDR3 is built from 16 residues. The V and J ends lost 6 bases and 3 bases respectively, with 17 bases between them. The V gene's germline CDR1 is MNHEY and CDR2 SMNVEV (reference sequence). CDR3 DNA: TGTGCCAGCAGAACAACCGGGTATTCGTACACCGGGGAGCTGTTTTTT. Translation: CASRTTGYSYTGELFF.

This clonotype was counted a few times. The CDR3 DNA follows: TGTGCCAGCAGCTTGGCCAGGCGGGAGGTTATAAATGAGCAGTTCTTC. It specifies CASSLARREVINEQFF. The rearrangement uses TRBV5-4 and TRBJ2-1; 8 positions agree with TRBD2. The CDR3 consists of 16 residues. Germline CDR1 and CDR2: SGHNT and YYREEE (reference sequence). J was trimmed by 7 bases and V by 0 bases; bases with no gene match: 9.

This clonotype has more than one count but fewer than ten. V is TRBV6-6 and J is TRBJ1-4; a weak D match, TRBD1 (5 bases). V lost 9 bases and J lost 8, with 13 bases in between. CDR1 MNHNY and CDR2 SVGAGI come from the germline V gene (reference sequence). The CDR3 length is 12 residues. The CDR3 loop is CASSGLLEKLFF. The CDR3 nucleotides read TGTGCCAGTTCAGGGCTGTTGGAAAAACTGTTTTTT.

Many counts were recorded for this clonotype. The chain has TRBV14 and TRBJ2-1, with TRBD1 matching 10 bases. Trimming at V came to 0 bases and at J to 7 bases, leaving 6 bases not matched to a gene. The germline V gene has CDR1 SGHDN and CDR2 FVKESK. CDR3 length: 16 residues. As DNA, the CDR3 is TGTGCCAGCAGCCAAGATGATGACAGGGGGCTGAATGAGCAGTTCTTC. It yields the protein CASSQDDDRGLNEQFF.

The V call is TRBV5-6, the J call TRBJ1-2; tentatively, D is TRBD1 (6 bases). Trimming stripped 4 bases from V and 3 bases from J, with 13 bases between. This CDR3 is built from 14 residues. Germline loops: CDR1 SGHDT, CDR2 YYEEEE. The CDR3 coding sequence is TGTGCCAGCAGCCCGGGGGCAGCGGACTATGGCTACACCTTC. Its protein product is CASSPGAADYGYTF. The full variable domain, rest sourced from reference TRBV5-6 and TRBJ1-2, is DAGVTQSPTHLIKTRGQQVTLRCSPKSGHDTVSWYQQALGQGPQFIFQYYEEEERQRGNFPDRFSGHQFPNYSSELNVNALLLGDSALYLCASSPGAADYGYTFGSGTRLTVV.

This sequence joins TRBV4-2 and TRBJ2-2, with D perhaps TRBD1 (5 bases). Germline CDR1 LGHNA, CDR2 YNFKEQ. V lost 0 bases and J 4 bases, leaving 15 bases between the germline ends. The CDR3 contains 17 residues. CDR3 sequence: CASSQDSVRAGTGELFF. Here the CDR3 DNA reads TGTGCCAGCAGCCAAGATTCTGTCAGGGCAGGCACCGGGGAGCTGTTTTTT.

The chain has TRBV15 and TRBJ1-3; 10 bases agree with TRBD1. Unmatched junction bases numbered 8, after V lost 10 bases and J lost 2 bases. The CDR3 runs 15 residues. Per germline, CDR1 LNHNV and CDR2 YYDKDF (reference sequence). DNA of the CDR3: TGTGCCATCTCGACAGGGGGCGGTCCTGGAAACACCATATATTTT. Protein: CAISTGGGPGNTIYF. Combining the CDR3 with reference TRBV15 and TRBJ1-3 gives the whole variable domain DAMVIQNPRYQVTQFGKPVTLSCSQTLNHNVMYWYQQKSSQAPKLLFHYYDKDFNNEADTPDNFQSRRPNTSFCFLDIRSPGLGDTAMYLCAISTGGGPGNTIYFGEGSWLTVV.

This clonotype was detected once. The chain couples TRBV5-8 to TRBJ1-2; TRBD1 matches 10 bases. Unmatched junction bases numbered 6, after V lost 6 bases and J lost 4 bases. The CDR3 sequence is 14 residues long. Germline CDR1 is SGHTS and CDR2 is YDEGEE. Here the CDR3 reads CASNSDRGGYGYTF. The DNA for the CDR3 is TGTGCCAGCAACTCGGACAGGGGGGGCTATGGCTACACCTTC.

This clonotype has more than one count but fewer than ten. The chain has TRBV5-1 and TRBJ1-1; 7 nucleotides agree with TRBD1. The junction had 6 bases not matched to a gene; V was cut back by 3 bases and J by 4 bases. The V gene's germline CDR1 is SGHRS and CDR2 YFSETQ. The CDR3 sequence is 14 residues long. Here the CDR3 reads CASSSKQGRTEAFF. The CDR3 DNA sequence: TGCGCCAGCAGCTCGAAACAGGGGCGCACTGAAGCTTTCTTT.